This passage covers 28 T cell receptor beta chains from one sample sequenced in a study of technical replicates of blood from several donors. TCRdb's table, derived via immunoSEQ multiplex PCR, lists solely in-frame clones and lacks some. The sample carries about 60,000 clones, 87% recorded once. Sequencing input: PBMCs. The source is a human donor in good health. Some clones in this sample may be carry-over from other donors' samples.

The genes are TRBV4-2 and TRBJ2-7; D is unclear. The CDR3 runs to 13 residues. Germline CDR1 and CDR2: LGHNA and YNFKEQ. V lost 0 bases to trimming and J lost 3 bases, with 6 bases between them. CDR3 bases: TGTGCCAGCAGCCAAGAGCGGAACTACGAGCAGTACTTC. It translates to CASSQERNYEQYF.

The chain carries TRBV29-1 and TRBJ2-1, with 9 nucleotides matching TRBD2. This CDR3 is built from 12 residues. The germline V gene has CDR1 SQVTM and CDR2 ANQGSEA. The V gene end was trimmed by 7 bases and the J gene end by 10 bases; junction bases not matched to a gene: 8. CDR3 sequence: CSARTSESEQFF. The CDR3 coding sequence is TGCAGCGCTCGGACTAGCGAGTCAGAGCAGTTCTTC.

In this sample, this clone turned up a few times. The chain carries TRBV19 and TRBJ1-1, with 9 nucleotides matching TRBD1. The junction had 6 bases not matched to a gene; V was cut back by 5 bases and J by 8 bases. The CDR3 has 13 amino acids. From germline, CDR1 is LNHDA and CDR2 SQIVND (reference sequence). The CDR3 nucleotides read TGTGCCAGTAGTTCAGGACAGGGGTTAGAAGCTTTCTTT. Protein: CASSSGQGLEAFF.

The V and J genes are TRBV7-2 and TRBJ2-7, with D maybe TRBD2 (6 bases). The CDR3 covers 15 residues. Trimming removed 5 bases from V and 4 bases from J, with 18 bases in between. Germline assignment: CDR1 SGHTA and CDR2 FQGNSA. The CDR3 here is CASSAGLLLGYEQYF. The CDR3, as DNA: TGTGCCAGCAGCGCGGGACTTCTGTTGGGGTACGAGCAGTACTTC.

The chain carries TRBV7-3 and TRBJ2-7; 13 nucleotides line up with TRBD2. The V gene end was trimmed by 4 bases and the J gene end by 4 bases; junction bases not matched to a gene: 4. This CDR3 region has 15 residues. CDR1 and CDR2 (germline): SGHTA, FQGTGA. DNA of the CDR3: TGTGCCAGCAGCTCACTAGCGGGGGGGGCGTACGAGCAGTACTTC. It yields the protein CASSSLAGGAYEQYF.

This chain joins TRBV25-1 and TRBJ2-7; 11 bases line up with TRBD2. The CDR3 spans 15 residues. V lost 2 bases and J lost 3; bases outside the gene matches: 3. Germline V gives CDR1 MGHDK, CDR2 SYGVNS. CDR3 region: CASSETLAGVYEQYF. In DNA form, the CDR3 reads TGTGCCAGCAGTGAAACACTAGCGGGAGTCTACGAGCAGTACTTC.

This chain joins TRBV5-6 and TRBJ1-5; D perhaps matches TRBD1 (6 bases). Per germline, CDR1 SGHDT and CDR2 YYEEEE. This CDR3 has 15 residues. V lost 4 bases and J 3 bases, leaving 14 bases between the germline ends. CDR3 region: CASSVAGGHNQPQHF. CDR3 DNA: TGTGCCAGCAGCGTTGCCGGGGGGCACAATCAGCCCCAGCATTTT.

V is TRBV7-6 and J is TRBJ1-1; 7 bases match TRBD1. Germline assignment: CDR1 SGHVS and CDR2 FNYEAQ. The J segment lost 1 base and the V segment lost 5 bases, leaving 10 bases of the junction unmatched. The CDR3 covers 16 residues. The CDR3 here is CASSPTGTDWNTEAFF. CDR3 bases: TGTGCCAGCAGCCCCACCGGGACAGACTGGAACACTGAAGCTTTCTTT.

J is TRBJ1-3 and V is TRBV7-2, with a tentative D call TRBD1 (5 bases). Germline CDR1 and CDR2: SGHTA and FQGNSA. Trimming stripped 5 bases from V and 2 bases from J, with 13 bases between. The CDR3 is 15 residues long. CDR3 sequence reads: CASSDDSATGNTIYF. The CDR3 DNA reads TGTGCCAGCAGCGACGACAGTGCAACTGGAAACACCATATATTTT.

In DNA, the CDR3 is TGTGCCAGCAGTACCCTGACAGGGGGCTGGCGAGAGCAGTACTTC. Protein: CASSTLTGGWREQYF. The V call is TRBV6-5, the J call TRBJ2-7; TRBD1 matches at 10 bases. Germline values: CDR1 MNHEY, CDR2 SVGAGI. The CDR3 consists of 15 residues. With 5 bases clipped from V and 7 bases from J, the junction kept 11 bases outside the gene matches.

This chain links TRBV30 with TRBJ2-5, with D perhaps matching TRBD2 (5 bases). Germline V gene data show CDR1 as GTSNPN and CDR2 as SVGIG (reference sequence). Trimming cost V 0 bases and J 4 bases, with 6 bases left between them. This CDR3 comprises 12 residues. CDR3 region: CAWSVLGETQYF. Written as DNA, the CDR3 is TGTGCCTGGAGTGTACTAGGAGAGACCCAGTACTTC.

In its sample, this clone was seen a few times. The chain combines TRBV7-9 with TRBJ1-1; tentative D call: TRBD1 (5 bases). Germline CDR1 SEHNR, CDR2 FQNEAQ (reference sequence). This CDR3 has 15 residues. The V end lost 4 bases, the J end lost 5 bases, and 17 bases lay between the germline ends. The chain's CDR3 is CASSYIVGRGTEAFF. The CDR3 nucleotides read TGTGCCAGCAGCTACATTGTCGGGCGGGGGACTGAAGCTTTCTTT.

The rearrangement uses TRBV7-9 and TRBJ2-5; 9 positions match TRBD1. The CDR3 is 15 residues long. Germline V lookup: CDR1 SEHNR, CDR2 FQNEAQ (reference sequence). V shed 4 bases, J shed 4 bases, and the junction held 7 bases outside the gene matches. In DNA form, the CDR3 reads TGTGCCAGCAGCTCCGGACAGGGGATTGGAGAGACCCAGTACTTC. This translates into CASSSGQGIGETQYF.

The rearrangement links TRBV5-1 to TRBJ1-2; tentatively, D is TRBD1 (6 bases). CDR1 SGHRS and CDR2 YFSETQ come from the germline V gene. With 0 bases removed from V and 7 bases from J, the gap between germline ends came to 16 bases. The CDR3 is 15 residues long. The CDR3 loop is CASSLERAGDAGYTF. The CDR3 DNA is TGCGCCAGCAGCTTGGAAAGGGCAGGGGATGCTGGCTACACCTTC.

The gene calls are TRBV2 and TRBJ1-6, with D unclear. CDR3 length equals 15 residues. V was trimmed by 3 bases and J by 0 bases, leaving 6 bases between them. In germline, CDR1 is SNHLY, CDR2 FYNNEI. CDR3 sequence reads: CASSDNNSYNSPLHF. As DNA, the CDR3 is TGTGCCAGCAGTGATAATAACTCCTATAATTCACCCCTCCACTTT.

The V gene is TRBV2, the J gene TRBJ2-7; D call uncertain. Germline CDR1 SNHLY, CDR2 FYNNEI. The CDR3 consists of 15 residues. V dropped 0 bases and J dropped 2 bases, with 11 bases sitting between them. In DNA form, the CDR3 reads TGTGCCAGCAGTGAAGCCCGAAACCGAGCCTACGAGCAGTACTTC. Its protein is CASSEARNRAYEQYF.

This rearrangement joins TRBV4-3 to TRBJ2-1; TRBD2 agrees at 8 bases. The ends lost 5 bases at V and 9 bases at J; junction bases unmatched: 12. In germline, CDR1 is LGHNA, CDR2 YSLEER. This CDR3 has 15 amino acids. As DNA, the CDR3 is TGCGCCAGCAGCGCATCGTCGCGGGGGGTGGGTGAGCAGTTCTTC. This codes for CASSASSRGVGEQFF.

This clone was observed once. J is TRBJ1-5 and V is TRBV25-1, with 7 bases aligning to TRBD1. The CDR3 spans 13 residues. Germline V gene lookup returns CDR1 MGHDK and CDR2 SYGVNS. The J segment lost 7 bases and the V segment lost 4 bases, leaving 4 bases of the junction unmatched. The DNA of the CDR3 is TGTGCCAGCAGTGGCGCAGGGGGGCAGCCCCAGCATTTT. Protein sequence: CASSGAGGQPQHF.

This clone was detected once. This chain uses TRBV19 with TRBJ2-7; weak D call: TRBD2 (5 bases). V gave up 3 bases and J gave up 0 bases, with 15 bases separating them. The CDR3 sequence is 16 residues long. Germline CDR1 and CDR2: LNHDA and SQIVND (reference sequence). The DNA for the CDR3 is TGTGCCAGTAGTATTATGGCGGAACGGGGCTCCTACGAGCAGTACTTC. It translates to CASSIMAERGSYEQYF.

This chain joins TRBV7-6 and TRBJ1-1; 8 bases agree with TRBD1. The CDR3 runs 13 residues. Trimming took 1 base from V and 7 from J; bases not matched to a gene: 2. Germline V lookup: CDR1 SGHVS, CDR2 FNYEAQ. The CDR3 region has the DNA TGTGCCAGCAGCTTAGTGACAGGGGTTGAAGCTTTCTTT. This sequence encodes CASSLVTGVEAFF.

By frequency in the sample, this clone is large. This same CDR3 is encoded by further DNA sequences in the sample. The rearrangement joins TRBV5-1 to TRBJ1-1, with 8 bases aligning to TRBD1. This CDR3 region has 14 residues. Germline V gene data show CDR1 as SGHRS and CDR2 as YFSETQ. V dropped 4 bases and J dropped 3; count of bases not matched to a gene: 5. The CDR3, as DNA: TGCGCCAGCAGCCCGGCAGGGGGCTACACTGAAGCTTTCTTT. This encodes CASSPAGGYTEAFF.

The CDR3 bases are TGTGCCAGTAGTGGGCCGAGAGACGCTTTCTTT. It codes for CASSGPRDAFF. The chain couples TRBV19 to TRBJ1-1, with no clear D. CDR1 LNHDA and CDR2 SQIVND come from the germline V gene (reference sequence). The CDR3 contains 11 residues. With 5 bases removed from V and 11 bases from J, the gap between germline ends came to 12 bases.

This rearrangement joins TRBV20-1 to TRBJ1-2; TRBD1 might be the D (5 bases). Deletions cut 2 bases from V and 8 bases from J, with 9 bases between. The CDR3 covers 11 residues. CDR1 is DFQATT, CDR2 SNEGSKA, per germline (reference sequence). The CDR3 DNA reads TGCAGTGCTAGATCTGGGGGGGGCTACACCTTC. This codes for CSARSGGGYTF.

The chain has TRBV4-2 and TRBJ1-2, with 7 bases matching TRBD1. From germline, CDR1 is LGHNA and CDR2 YNFKEQ. The V segment lost 5 bases and the J segment 8 bases; nucleotides outside the gene matches: 23. CDR3 length: 18 residues. The CDR3 loop is CASSTGQAEVRGTLGYTF. CDR3 bases: TGTGCCAGCAGCACTGGACAGGCCGAGGTTCGGGGGACTTTGGGCTACACCTTC.

The CDR3 region is CASSLFRGGASDTQYF. The CDR3 region has the DNA TGTGCCAGCAGTTTGTTCCGCGGGGGGGCCTCAGATACGCAGTATTTT. The genes are TRBV27 and TRBJ2-3; TRBD2 matches at 9 bases. Germline V gene sequence: CDR1 MNHEY, CDR2 SMNVEV (reference sequence). The ends lost 3 bases at V and 4 bases at J; junction bases unmatched: 8. This CDR3 contains 16 residues.

The rearrangement joins TRBV10-3 to TRBJ2-7, with 7 bases fitting TRBD1. The CDR3 covers 15 residues. Per the germline V gene, CDR1 is ENHRY and CDR2 is SYGVKD. Germline trimming cut 2 bases from V and 6 bases from J; bases unmatched to any gene: 10. As DNA, the CDR3 is TGTGCCATCAGTGAGATTGACAGGGCCTCAGCCGAGCAGTACTTC. Protein: CAISEIDRASAEQYF.

In DNA form, the CDR3 reads TGTGCCAGCAGCTTAGTCCGGGCGGGAGCCACCGGGGAGCTGTTTTTT. Protein sequence: CASSLVRAGATGELFF. The rearrangement uses TRBV7-2 and TRBJ2-2, with 7 bases aligning to TRBD2. V lost 1 base to trimming and J lost 4 bases; unmatched junction nucleotides: 6. Germline V gene data show CDR1 as SGHTA and CDR2 as FQGNSA. The CDR3 runs 16 residues.

The J gene is TRBJ2-3, the V gene TRBV7-2; 9 bases line up with TRBD1. The CDR3 extends over 15 amino acids. CDR1 and CDR2 from the germline V gene are SGHTA and FQGNSA. The J segment lost 7 bases and the V segment lost 4 bases, leaving 9 bases of the junction unmatched. The CDR3 DNA is TGTGCCAGCAGCTCTGAACAGGGGGCGGGTTATACGCAGTATTTT. Protein: CASSSEQGAGYTQYF.